This T cell receptor beta chain was found in a study of T cell clusters in autoimmune cytopenias. Each sample's input was approximately 270 ng genomic DNA, some 40,000 genome equivalents. The CDR3 contains 15 residues. Germline V CDR1 and CDR2: LNHDA, SQIVND (reference sequence). Regarding this clonotype: Its target is not known.

Broader study findings: TRB repertoire shifts in secondary cytopenia and chronic lymphocytic leukemia mostly reflected lymphoma, not autoimmunity.

TRB rearrangements were amplified by touch-down multiplex PCR with mixed TRB-A/B primers. Following a re-call of the multiplex PCR reads, TCRdb has one entry per CDR3 protein and lacks DNA. The sample table includes several thousand distinct CDR3 sequences. These data also featured in a second study, about T cell repertoires in aging, cancer and after chemotherapy. Per that paper: Six age groups, ranging from 30 or younger to 70 or older, included the donors. Repeat sampling of healthy donors over several months to years showed clear clonal overlap. In each cancer cohort, median generation probability increased across chemotherapy, suggesting thymic output rebounded.

The rearrangement uses TRBV19 and TRBJ1-6; TCRdb's D call, TRBD1, is unchecked because there is no DNA. The material sequenced was peripheral blood. The clonotype was recovered from a human donor in good health. The CDR3: CASRRWGGNNSPLHF. Combining the CDR3 with reference TRBV19 and TRBJ1-6 gives the whole variable domain DGGITQSPKYLFRKEGQNVTLSCEQNLNHDAMYWYRQDPGQGLRLIYYSQIVNDFQKGDIAEGYSVSREKKESFPLTVTSAQKNPTAFYLCASRRWGGNNSPLHFGNGTRLTVT.